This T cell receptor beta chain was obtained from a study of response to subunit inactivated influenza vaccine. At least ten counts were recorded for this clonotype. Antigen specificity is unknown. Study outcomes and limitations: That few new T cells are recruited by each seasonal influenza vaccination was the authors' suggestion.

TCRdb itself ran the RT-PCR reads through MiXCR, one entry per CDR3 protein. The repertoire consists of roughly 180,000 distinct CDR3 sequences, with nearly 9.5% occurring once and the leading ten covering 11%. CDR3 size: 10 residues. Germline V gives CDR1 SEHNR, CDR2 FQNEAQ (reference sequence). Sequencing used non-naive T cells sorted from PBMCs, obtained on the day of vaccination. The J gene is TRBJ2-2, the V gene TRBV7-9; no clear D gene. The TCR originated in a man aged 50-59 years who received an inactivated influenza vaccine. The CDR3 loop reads CVVGTGELFF. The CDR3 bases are TGTGTCGTGGGAACCGGGGAGCTGTTTTTT.